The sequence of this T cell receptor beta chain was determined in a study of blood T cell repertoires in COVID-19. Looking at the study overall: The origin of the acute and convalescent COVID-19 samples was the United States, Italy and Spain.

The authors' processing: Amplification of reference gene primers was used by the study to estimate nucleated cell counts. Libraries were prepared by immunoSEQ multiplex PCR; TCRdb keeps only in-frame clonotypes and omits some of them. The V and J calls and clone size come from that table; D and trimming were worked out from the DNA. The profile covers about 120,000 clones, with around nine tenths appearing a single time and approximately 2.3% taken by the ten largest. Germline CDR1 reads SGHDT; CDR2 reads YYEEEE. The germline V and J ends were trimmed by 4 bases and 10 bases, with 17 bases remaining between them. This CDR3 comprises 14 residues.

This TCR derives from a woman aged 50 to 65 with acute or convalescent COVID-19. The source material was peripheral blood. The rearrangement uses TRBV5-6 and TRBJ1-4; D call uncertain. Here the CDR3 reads CASSQRGPAGKLFF. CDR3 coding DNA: TGTGCCAGCAGCCAAAGAGGGCCCGCCGGAAAACTGTTTTTT.